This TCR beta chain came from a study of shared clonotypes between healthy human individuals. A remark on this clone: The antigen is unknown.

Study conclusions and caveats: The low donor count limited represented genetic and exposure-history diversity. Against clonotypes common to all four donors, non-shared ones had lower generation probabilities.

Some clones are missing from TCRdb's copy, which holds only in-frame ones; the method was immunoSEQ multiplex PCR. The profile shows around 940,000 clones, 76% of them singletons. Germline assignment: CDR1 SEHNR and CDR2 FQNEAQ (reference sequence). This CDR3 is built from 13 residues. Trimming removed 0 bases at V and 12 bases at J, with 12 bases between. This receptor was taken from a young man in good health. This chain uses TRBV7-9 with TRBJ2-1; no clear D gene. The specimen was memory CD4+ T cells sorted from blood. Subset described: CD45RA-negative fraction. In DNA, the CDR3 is TGTGCCAGCAGCTTAGCTCCGACAAGGCGGCAGTTCTTC. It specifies CASSLAPTRRQFF.